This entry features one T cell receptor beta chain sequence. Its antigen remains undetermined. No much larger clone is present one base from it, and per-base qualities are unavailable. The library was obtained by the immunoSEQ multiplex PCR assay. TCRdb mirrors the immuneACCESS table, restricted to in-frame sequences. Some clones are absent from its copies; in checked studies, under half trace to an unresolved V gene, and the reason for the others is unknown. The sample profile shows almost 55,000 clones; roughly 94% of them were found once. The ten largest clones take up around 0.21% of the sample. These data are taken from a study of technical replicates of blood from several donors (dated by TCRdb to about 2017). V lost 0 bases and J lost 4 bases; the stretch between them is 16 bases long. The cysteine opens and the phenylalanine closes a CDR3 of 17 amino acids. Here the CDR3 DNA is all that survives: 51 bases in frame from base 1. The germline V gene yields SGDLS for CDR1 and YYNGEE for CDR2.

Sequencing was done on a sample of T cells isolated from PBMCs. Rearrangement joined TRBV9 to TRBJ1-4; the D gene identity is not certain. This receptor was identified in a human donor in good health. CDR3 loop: CASSVGVRRSDNEKLFF. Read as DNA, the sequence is TGTGCCAGCAGCGTAGGGGTCAGACGGAGCGATAATGAAAAACTGTTTTTT.